A single sample is the source of the 2 T cell receptor beta chains below, sequenced in a study of blood T cell repertoires in COVID-19. Method: immunoSEQ multiplex PCR; TCRdb's copy keeps in-frame clones and lacks some. The repertoire includes around 380,000 clones, around 84% of them detected once, and roughly 1.2% sits in the top ten. Sequencing was performed on peripheral blood. These receptors all stem from a human donor with acute or convalescent COVID-19. The donor label of this sample is uncertain.

V usage is TRBV30 and J usage is TRBJ1-2; D gene ambiguous. The germline V and J ends were trimmed by 8 bases and 5 bases, with 15 bases remaining between them. This CDR3 is 12 amino acids long. Germline V gene sequence: CDR1 GTSNPN, CDR2 SVGIG (reference sequence). CDR3 sequence (DNA): TGTGCCAGCCGAGAAGGCGGATATGGCTACACCTTC. Its translation: CASREGGYGYTF.

The chain couples TRBV7-8 to TRBJ2-1; D is unclear. Germline V gene data show CDR1 as SGHVS and CDR2 as FQNEAQ. Trimming pared 2 bases from V and 0 bases from J, leaving 8 bases between. The CDR3 covers 15 residues. For the CDR3, the DNA is TGTGCCAGCAGCTTACCCGTTTCCTCCTACAATGAGCAGTTCTTC. Its translation is CASSLPVSSYNEQFF.